This T cell receptor beta chain was identified during a study of blood T cell repertoires in COVID-19 (dated by TCRdb to the early 2020s). Regarding the complete study: Samples from collaborators originated in the United States, Italy and Spain and spanned both the acute and convalescent phases of COVID-19. The material from the prospective study consisted of cDNA or gDNA derived from T cells, B-cell-depleted T cells, or PBMCs. Subjects who had been exposed to COVID-19, were actively infected with it, or had recovered from it provided the deeply sampled blood TCRbeta repertoires that made up the dataset. The repertoires were released in a freely available public database intended as a resource for research on the immune response to SARS-CoV-2. Samples were obtained from the ongoing ImmuneRACE study (first 160 participants) and from about 1,300 subjects provided by 6 global collaborators. The sample metadata nearly always contained a de-identified subject ID, COVID-19 status, age in years and sex. Where available, HLA class I and class II types were taken from metadata supplied by the sample provider and were not determined by assay-based typing. What the study reported, not specific to this receptor: The quantity of clinical and demographic metadata differed by source and by participant and was supplied without curation.

Comments on this clone: This clone's antigen is unknown. The record has no base qualities; no much larger clone is one base away.

CDR1 and CDR2 (MNHEY, SMNVEV) derive from the germline V gene (reference sequence). V is cut by 0 bases and J by 1 base, and the space between the germline ends is 4 bases. Reading from cysteine to phenylalanine, the CDR3 counts 14 amino acids. Only the CDR3 region is kept as DNA, spanning 42 bases read in frame from base 1. The immunoSEQ Assay, a bias-controlled multiplex PCR, was used to amplify TCRbeta CDR3 regions from genomic DNA. The original pipeline was this. Within the assay, amplification of reference gene primers was used to estimate how many nucleated cells each sample contained. To quantify the absolute abundance of each unique TCRbeta CDR3 rearrangement, sequence reads were collapsed and filtered. For each sample, productive Simpson clonality was calculated as the square root of Simpson's diversity index over productive rearrangements. TCRdb stores this immuneACCESS table with in-frame sequences only. Part of the clones is absent; in the studies checked, under half of the shortfall reflects unresolved V genes, and no reason is known for the rest. For V, J and clone size, that table is used; D and trimming come from the DNA. The table for this sample lists a few hundred thousand clones; 70% to 90% of them were counted only once. Around 6.5% of the sample comes from the top ten.

One collaborating source in Seattle enrolled patients during active infection and followed them longitudinally through the course of disease. Each collaborating institution followed its own protocols to collect whole blood in K2EDTA tubes. For TCRbeta analysis, collaborators shipped samples as frozen whole blood, isolated PBMCs, or DNA extracted from either of those sample types. The TCR was taken from a young woman with COVID-19, enrolled during active disease. Sequencing was done on a sample of peripheral blood. This sequence uses TRBV27 and TRBJ1-3; no D gene is confidently identified. The sequence in DNA is TGTGCCAGCAGTTTATCGCGGTCTGGAAACACCATATATTTT. Its amino acids are CASSLSRSGNTIYF.